Following are 8 T cell receptor beta chains from one sample sequenced in a study of memory CD4+ T cells and cytomegalovirus serostatus. TCRdb's table, derived via immunoSEQ multiplex PCR, lists solely in-frame clones and lacks some. This table holds 46,000 or so clones, around four fifths found once. Single viable CD3+CD4+CD8-CD45RO+ cells were sorted as the memory CD4+ T cells. The sample consisted of memory CD4+ T cells from blood. The receptors were sampled from an adult in good health and CMV-seronegative.

The chain has TRBV30 and TRBJ1-2; D is unresolved. This CDR3 spans 12 amino acids. Germline V gives CDR1 GTSNPN, CDR2 SVGIG (reference sequence). V lost 1 base, J lost 4 bases, and 7 bases lay in between. CDR3 loop: CAWSGLIYGYTF. CDR3 bases: TGTGCCTGGAGTGGTCTGATCTATGGCTACACCTTC.

The chain has TRBV19 and TRBJ2-7; D not certain. Trimming cost V 0 bases and J 6 bases, with 15 bases left between them. The CDR3 contains 15 residues. Germline-derived CDR1 and CDR2 are LNHDA and SQIVND (reference sequence). This chain's CDR3 is CASSIDPHRRGEQYF. The CDR3 DNA reads as TGTGCCAGTAGTATAGATCCCCATCGACGAGGCGAGCAGTACTTC.

V gene TRBV29-1 combines with J gene TRBJ2-1, with D possibly TRBD1 on 5 matching bases. This CDR3 is built from 12 residues. Germline CDR1 and CDR2: SQVTM and ANQGSEA. Trimming cost V 7 bases and J 7 bases, with 14 bases left between them. The CDR3 sequence: CSARAAVNEQFF. The CDR3 DNA sequence: TGCAGCGCCAGGGCAGCTGTTAATGAGCAGTTCTTC.

The chain couples TRBV7-3 to TRBJ1-6, with TRBD1 identical over 7 bases. The CDR3 is made up of 16 amino acids. Germline V gene sequence: CDR1 SGHTA, CDR2 FQGTGA. With V trimmed by 4 bases and J by 4 bases, 7 bases remained unmatched. CDR3 sequence (DNA): TGTGCCAGCAGCTCTAGGAGCAGGGGGTATAATTCACCCCTCCACTTT. Translating gives CASSSRSRGYNSPLHF.

In its sample, this clone was seen a few times. V is TRBV7-9 and J is TRBJ2-3; D not certain. The CDR3 is 14 residues long. V lost 4 bases, J lost 0 bases, and 8 bases lay in between. CDR1 is SEHNR, CDR2 FQNEAQ, per germline (reference sequence). CDR3 amino acids: CASSSTASTDTQYF. Written as DNA, the CDR3 is TGTGCCAGCAGCTCAACCGCTAGCACAGATACGCAGTATTTT.

The V and J genes are TRBV7-9 and TRBJ1-6; D unresolved. Germline loops: CDR1 SEHNR, CDR2 FQNEAQ (reference sequence). The V end was cut by 5 bases, the J end by 7 bases, with 15 bases between. The CDR3 extends over 15 amino acids. The CDR3 here is CASSPTLEFNSPLHF. The DNA for the CDR3 is TGTGCCAGCAGCCCTACCTTAGAGTTCAATTCACCCCTCCACTTT.

The chain joins TRBV9 to TRBJ2-3, with D perhaps matching TRBD1 or TRBD2 (6 bases each). The V end was cut by 3 bases, the J end by 5 bases, with 19 bases between. The CDR3 contains 16 residues. Germline V gene sequence: CDR1 SGDLS, CDR2 YYNGEE. CDR3 region: CASSGLQGFGRDTQYF. The CDR3 DNA reads TGTGCCAGCAGCGGGTTACAGGGTTTCGGGAGAGATACGCAGTATTTT.

The chain joins TRBV6-1 to TRBJ1-2; D gene unclear. CDR1 and CDR2 (germline): MNHNS, SASEGT. This CDR3 spans 11 amino acids. The V and J ends lost 2 bases and 9 bases respectively, with 7 bases between them. The CDR3: CASSELGRYTF. CDR3 in DNA: TGTGCCAGCAGTGAATTGGGCCGCTACACCTTC.